The text below deals with one TCR beta chain. Its target is not known. The germline V gene encodes CDR1 SGHDN and CDR2 FVKESK. V lost 0 bases and J 12 bases, leaving 9 bases between the germline ends. This CDR3 contains 12 residues. This entry belongs to a study of T-cell reconstitution after alpha-beta-depleted transplantation in children. General study results and limits: Elevated TCRbeta diversity at day 60 was traced, in some patients, to surviving recipient T cells and thymic progenitors. It was reported that alpha-beta T cells came from several hundred expanded graft clones (about two months after transplant). It was newly produced T cells that mostly accounted for T-cell counts and diversity one year after transplant.

Construction of the TCRbeta library involved unique molecular identifiers. MiXCR, applied by TCRdb to the PCR reads, yields one record per CDR3 protein. The data hold about a million distinct CDR3 sequences, with roughly 29% observed a single time. The sequence was collected from a boy younger than two who had a stem cell transplant for SCID, so the T cells may come from the graft donor. The sample in question was PBMCs, mostly from graft donor cells, obtained 360 days after TCRalphabeta/CD19-depleted stem cell transplant. V gene TRBV14 combines with J gene TRBJ2-1; D tentatively reads TRBD1 or TRBD2 (5 bases each). The CDR3 coding sequence is TGTGCCAGCAGCCAAGAAGGGGCGGGGCAGTTCTTC. Its translation is CASSQEGAGQFF.